Following are 12 T cell receptor beta chains from one sample sequenced in a study of cytomegalovirus exposure and HLA in healthy donors (dated by TCRdb to 2016 to 2017). Library generation was performed with the immunoSEQ multiplex PCR assay. For the multiplex PCR, a mixture combining 60 forward primers for TCR Vbeta segments and 13 reverse primers for TCR Jbeta segments was used. Drawn from immuneACCESS, this table holds only the in-frame rearrangements with V and J called that TCRdb kept. Clones are partly lost; checked studies trace under half to an unresolved V gene and leave the rest unexplained. The sample table holds about 160,000 clones, of which around 77% were seen once. The leading ten clones occupy approximately 2.1% of the sample. The sample consisted of PBMCs. The receptors come from a man in his forties or fifties in good health and CMV-seropositive.

The chain couples TRBV15 to TRBJ1-2, with 7 bases fitting TRBD1. Germline V CDR1 and CDR2: LNHNV, YYDKDF (reference sequence). This CDR3 comprises 16 residues. Trimming removed 5 bases from V and 0 bases from J; junction bases left unmatched: 9. This CDR3 reads CATSRVGTEANYGYTF. The CDR3 coding sequence is TGTGCCACCAGCCGGGTTGGGACAGAAGCTAACTATGGCTACACCTTC.

The chain joins TRBV5-1 to TRBJ1-1; 7 bases are shared with TRBD1. The ends lost 4 bases at V and 4 bases at J; junction bases unmatched: 4. CDR3 length equals 13 residues. Germline V lookup: CDR1 SGHRS, CDR2 YFSETQ. The CDR3 DNA reads as TGCGCCAGCAGCGAGGGACAGCCCACTGAAGCTTTCTTT. It codes for CASSEGQPTEAFF.

The genes are TRBV30 and TRBJ2-3, with D maybe TRBD2 (5 bases). The V and J ends lost 0 bases and 2 bases respectively, with 9 bases between them. CDR1 and CDR2 from the germline V gene are GTSNPN and SVGIG (reference sequence). This CDR3 has 14 residues. The CDR3 sequence: CAWSVLGATDTQYF. Written as DNA, the CDR3 is TGTGCCTGGAGTGTACTGGGAGCCACAGATACGCAGTATTTT.

V and J are TRBV6-1 and TRBJ1-2; 8 bases line up with TRBD1. Per germline, CDR1 MNHNS and CDR2 SASEGT. V trimming: 6 bases; J trimming: 0 bases; junction bases outside the gene matches: 6. The CDR3 consists of 15 residues. The CDR3 DNA sequence: TGTGCCAGCAGGGGACAGGCACCAACTAACTATGGCTACACCTTC. It yields the protein CASRGQAPTNYGYTF.

This chain links TRBV19 with TRBJ1-5; D might be TRBD1 (5 bases). The CDR3 runs to 14 residues. CDR1 is LNHDA, CDR2 SQIVND, per germline (reference sequence). Trimming shortened V by 7 bases and J by 7 bases, and 17 bases separated the two germline ends. The CDR3 DNA sequence: TGTGCCAGTATCCCCTCCCTACGGGGGCAGCCCCAGCATTTT. It specifies CASIPSLRGQPQHF.

V and J are TRBV28 and TRBJ1-2; the D is unclear. V lost 7 bases, J lost 4 bases, and 10 bases lay in between. Germline V gives CDR1 MDHEN, CDR2 SYDVKM. The CDR3 sequence is 12 residues long. CDR3 nucleotides: TGTGCCAGCACCCCCGCCGGCTATGGCTACACCTTC. It specifies CASTPAGYGYTF.

The chain is built from TRBV27 and TRBJ2-7; 7 bases are shared with TRBD1. V dropped 4 bases and J dropped 0; count of bases not matched to a gene: 0. This CDR3 spans 13 amino acids. Germline-derived CDR1 and CDR2 are MNHEY and SMNVEV (reference sequence). The DNA of the CDR3 is TGTGCCAGCAGTTGGGACAGCTCCTACGAGCAGTACTTC. Its protein is CASSWDSSYEQYF.

This rearrangement joins TRBV11-3 to TRBJ2-1; TRBD2 aligns across 15 bases. The CDR3 spans 18 residues. Looked up from germline, CDR1 is SGHNT and CDR2 is YENEEA. The ends lost 4 bases at V and 4 bases at J; junction bases unmatched: 8. The CDR3 loop is CASSSTEGTSGGYNEQFF. The CDR3 bases are TGTGCCAGCAGCTCCACCGAAGGGACTAGCGGGGGGTACAATGAGCAGTTCTTC.

The rearrangement uses TRBV27 and TRBJ2-1; unclear D gene. Per germline, CDR1 MNHEY and CDR2 SMNVEV (reference sequence). The V and J ends lost 2 bases and 9 bases respectively, with 11 bases between them. The CDR3 consists of 13 residues. The CDR3 protein is CASSLMPRSEQFF. In nucleotides, the CDR3 is TGTGCCAGCAGTTTAATGCCAAGGAGTGAGCAGTTCTTC.

This chain uses TRBV6-1 with TRBJ2-7; D gene uncertain. Germline V gives CDR1 MNHNS, CDR2 SASEGT. The V and J ends lost 8 bases and 3 bases respectively, with 11 bases between them. CDR3 length: 12 amino acids. This chain's CDR3 is CASAKTNYEQYF. The CDR3 DNA reads as TGTGCCAGCGCGAAAACCAACTACGAGCAGTACTTC.

In this sample, this clone turned up once. V gene TRBV6-5 combines with J gene TRBJ1-5; TRBD1 matches 8 bases. Germline V gene sequence: CDR1 MNHEY, CDR2 SVGAGI. The CDR3 has 15 amino acids. J was trimmed by 7 bases and V by 2 bases; bases with no gene match: 7. The CDR3 loop is CASSYGQGGGQPQHF. CDR3 nucleotide sequence: TGTGCCAGCAGTTACGGACAGGGTGGAGGGCAGCCCCAGCATTTT.

The genes are TRBV28 and TRBJ2-5; D is unclear. This CDR3 has 16 residues. Germline-derived CDR1 and CDR2 are MDHEN and SYDVKM. Trimming took off 7 bases at V and 0 bases at J, with 18 bases between the two ends. CDR3 region: CASISGAAPYQETQYF. The CDR3 DNA sequence: TGTGCCAGCATCTCGGGTGCAGCCCCCTACCAAGAGACCCAGTACTTC.